A selection of T cell receptor beta chains follows, all from one sample in a study of blood T cell repertoires in COVID-19. TCRdb's copy holds only in-frame clones and misses some; the assay was immunoSEQ multiplex PCR. The table lists approximately 140,000 clones, more than 75% of them singletons. The sample consisted of peripheral blood. The receptor source for this set is a man aged 65-85 years with acute or convalescent COVID-19. The CDR3 runs from the conserved cysteine through the conserved F or W. The order of the fields is J gene, V gene, CDR3 length, clone size, CDR3 protein. Some rows mark clone size as missing; the rest say once, few, many or name a class of expanded clone.

TRBJ2-7,TRBV5-4,15,-,CASSGTRGVSYEQYF
TRBJ2-1,TRBV19,16,-,CASSIDRGTINNEQFF
TRBJ2-5,TRBV18,17,once,CASSPYPTGTGKETQYF
TRBJ1-2,TRBV19,15,once,CASSVRDRTNYGYTF
TRBJ2-3,TRBV29-1,12,-,CSSAGGGDTQYF
TRBJ2-7,TRBV19,15,-,CASSLRLAGVGEQYF
TRBJ1-1,TRBV9,14,-,CASSGGTVNTEAFF
TRBJ2-2,TRBV5-8,16,-,CASSISQGAFTGELFF
TRBJ2-1,TRBV19,15,-,CASSKELQNYNEQFF
TRBJ2-1,TRBV29-1,13,-,CSARTSGNNEQFF
TRBJ1-2,TRBV5-8,14,-,CASSLGTVNYGYTF
TRBJ2-1,TRBV3-1/TRBV3-2,18,once,CASSQDGADTLSYNEQFF
TRBJ2-6,TRBV5-1,17,-,CASSIQVVLSGANVLTF
TRBJ2-4,TRBV18,15,-,CASSSGTVAKNIQYF
TRBJ2-1,TRBV4-1,16,once,CASSQARGGAYNEQFF
TRBJ1-6,TRBV10-3,15,-,CAIRGGFSYNSPLHF
TRBJ2-1,TRBV15,15,-,CATSRAGVSYNEQFF
TRBJ1-5,TRBV19,16,-,CASSAYGGQDGQPQHF
TRBJ1-5,TRBV6-1,15,few,CASSESGGVHQPQHF
TRBJ1-2,TRBV19,16,-,CASRDRSAGPNYGYTF
TRBJ1-4,TRBV7-2,14,once,CASSSIATNEKLFF
TRBJ2-5,TRBV28,15,-,CASSLNGQGRETQYF
TRBJ2-7,TRBV5-1,15,-,CASRPYRERSYEQYF
TRBJ2-3,TRBV11-3,15,-,CASSLEGGNTDTQYF
TRBJ2-5,TRBV2,11,-,CASTVEETQYF
TRBJ2-3,TRBV9,15,-,CASSVVGLAGDTQYF
TRBJ2-5,TRBV19,16,-,CASTQPGTGGVETQYF
TRBJ2-1,TRBV28,13,-,CASTGSSYNEQFF